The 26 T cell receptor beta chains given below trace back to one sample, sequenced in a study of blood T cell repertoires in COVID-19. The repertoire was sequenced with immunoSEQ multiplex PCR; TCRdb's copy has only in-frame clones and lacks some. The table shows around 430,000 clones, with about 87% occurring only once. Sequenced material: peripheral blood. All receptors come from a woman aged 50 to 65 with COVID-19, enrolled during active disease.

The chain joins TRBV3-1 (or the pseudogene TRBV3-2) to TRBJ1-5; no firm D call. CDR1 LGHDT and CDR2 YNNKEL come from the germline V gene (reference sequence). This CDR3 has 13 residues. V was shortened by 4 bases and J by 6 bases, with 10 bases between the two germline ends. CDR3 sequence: CASSRDLIQPQHF. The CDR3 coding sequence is TGTGCCAGCAGCCGCGATCTGATTCAGCCCCAGCATTTT.

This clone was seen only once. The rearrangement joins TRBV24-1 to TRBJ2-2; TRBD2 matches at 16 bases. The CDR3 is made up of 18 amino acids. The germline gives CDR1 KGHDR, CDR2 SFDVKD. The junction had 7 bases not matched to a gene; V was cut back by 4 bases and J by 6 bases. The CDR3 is CATSDPGTSGGAAGELFF. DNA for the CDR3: TGTGCCACCAGTGACCCCGGGACTAGCGGGGGGGCCGCCGGGGAGCTGTTTTTT.

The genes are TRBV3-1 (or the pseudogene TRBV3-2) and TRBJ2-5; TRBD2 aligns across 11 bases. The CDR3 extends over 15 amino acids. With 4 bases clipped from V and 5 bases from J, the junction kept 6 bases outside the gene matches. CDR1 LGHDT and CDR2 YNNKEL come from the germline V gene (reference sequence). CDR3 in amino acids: CASSLSGGARETQYF. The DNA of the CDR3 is TGTGCCAGCAGCCTTAGCGGGGGGGCGAGGGAGACCCAGTACTTC.

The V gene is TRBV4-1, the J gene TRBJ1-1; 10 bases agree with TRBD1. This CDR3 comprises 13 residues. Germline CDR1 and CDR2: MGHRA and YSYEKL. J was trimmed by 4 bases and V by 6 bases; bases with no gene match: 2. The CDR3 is CASRTGGITEAFF. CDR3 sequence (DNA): TGCGCCAGCAGGACAGGGGGCATCACTGAAGCTTTCTTT.

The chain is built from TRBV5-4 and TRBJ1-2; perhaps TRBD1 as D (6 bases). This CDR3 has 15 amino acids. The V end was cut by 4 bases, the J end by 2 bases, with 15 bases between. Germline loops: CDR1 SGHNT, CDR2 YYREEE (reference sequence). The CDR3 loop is CASSLRTVLNYGYTF. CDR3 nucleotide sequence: TGTGCCAGCAGCCTCAGGACAGTCTTAAACTATGGCTACACCTTC.

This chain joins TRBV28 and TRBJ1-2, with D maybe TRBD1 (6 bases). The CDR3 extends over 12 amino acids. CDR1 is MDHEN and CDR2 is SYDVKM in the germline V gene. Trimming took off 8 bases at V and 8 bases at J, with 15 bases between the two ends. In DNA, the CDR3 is TGTGCCAGCTCCACGGTGGACAGAGGCTACACCTTC. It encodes CASSTVDRGYTF.

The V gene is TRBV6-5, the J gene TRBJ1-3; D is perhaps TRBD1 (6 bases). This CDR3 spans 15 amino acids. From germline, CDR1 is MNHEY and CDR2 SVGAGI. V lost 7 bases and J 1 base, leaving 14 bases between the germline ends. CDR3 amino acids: CASTSVQGSGNTIYF. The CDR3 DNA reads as TGTGCCAGCACGTCGGTACAGGGTTCTGGAAACACCATATATTTT.

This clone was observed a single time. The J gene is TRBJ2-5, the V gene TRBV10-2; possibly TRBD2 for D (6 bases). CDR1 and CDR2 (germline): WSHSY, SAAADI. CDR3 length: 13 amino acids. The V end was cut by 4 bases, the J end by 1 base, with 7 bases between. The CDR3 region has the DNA TGCGCCAGCAGTGGGAGGGTCCAAGAGACCCAGTACTTC. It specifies CASSGRVQETQYF.

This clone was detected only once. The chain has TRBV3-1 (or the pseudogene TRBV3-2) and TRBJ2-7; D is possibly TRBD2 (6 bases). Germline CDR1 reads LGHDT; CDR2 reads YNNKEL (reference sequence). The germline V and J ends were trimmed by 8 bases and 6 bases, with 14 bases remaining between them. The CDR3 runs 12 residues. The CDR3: CASGTSFGEQYF. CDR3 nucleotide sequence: TGTGCCAGCGGGACTTCCTTTGGCGAGCAGTACTTC.

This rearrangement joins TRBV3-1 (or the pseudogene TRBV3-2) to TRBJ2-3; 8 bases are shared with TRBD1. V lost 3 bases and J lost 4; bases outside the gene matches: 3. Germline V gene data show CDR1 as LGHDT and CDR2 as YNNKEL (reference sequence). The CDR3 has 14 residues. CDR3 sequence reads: CASSHGQGADTQYF. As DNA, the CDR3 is TGTGCCAGCAGCCACGGACAGGGCGCAGATACGCAGTATTTT.

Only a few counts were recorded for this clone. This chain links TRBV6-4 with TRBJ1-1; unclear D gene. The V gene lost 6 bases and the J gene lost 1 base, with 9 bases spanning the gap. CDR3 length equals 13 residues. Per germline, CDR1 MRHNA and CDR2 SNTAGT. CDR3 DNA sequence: TGTGCCAGCAGGAGAACGAGGAACACTGAAGCTTTCTTT. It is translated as CASRRTRNTEAFF.

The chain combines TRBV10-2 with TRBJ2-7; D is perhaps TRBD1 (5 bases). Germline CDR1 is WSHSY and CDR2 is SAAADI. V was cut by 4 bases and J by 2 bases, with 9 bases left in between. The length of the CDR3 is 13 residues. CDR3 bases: TGCGCCAGCAGTGTTCAGGGCCCCTACGAGCAGTACTTC. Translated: CASSVQGPYEQYF.

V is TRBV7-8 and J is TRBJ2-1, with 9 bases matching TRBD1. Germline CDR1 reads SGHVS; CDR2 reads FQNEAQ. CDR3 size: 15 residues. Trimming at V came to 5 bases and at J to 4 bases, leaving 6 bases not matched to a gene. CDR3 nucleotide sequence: TGTGCCAGCAGCCCTACGGGACAGGGATACAATGAGCAGTTCTTC. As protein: CASSPTGQGYNEQFF. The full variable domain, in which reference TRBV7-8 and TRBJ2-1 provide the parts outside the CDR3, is GAGVSQSPRYKVAKRGQDVALRCDPISGHVSLFWYQQALGQGPEFLTYFQNEAQLDKSGLPSDRFFAERPEGSVSTLKIQRTQQEDSAVYLCASSPTGQGYNEQFFGPGTRLTVL.

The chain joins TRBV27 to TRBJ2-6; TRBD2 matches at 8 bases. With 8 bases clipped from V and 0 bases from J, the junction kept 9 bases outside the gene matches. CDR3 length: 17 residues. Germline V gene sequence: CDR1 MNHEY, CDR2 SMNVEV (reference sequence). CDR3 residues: CASGHSGVLSGANVLTF. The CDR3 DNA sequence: TGTGCCAGCGGCCATAGCGGGGTCCTCTCTGGGGCCAACGTCCTGACTTTC.

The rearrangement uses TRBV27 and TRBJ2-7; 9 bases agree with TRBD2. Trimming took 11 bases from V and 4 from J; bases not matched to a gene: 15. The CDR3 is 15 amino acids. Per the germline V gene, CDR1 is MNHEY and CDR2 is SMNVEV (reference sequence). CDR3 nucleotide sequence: TGTGCCTCCTGTCCCAGCGGGGGGCCCATTTACGAGCAGTACTTC. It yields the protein CASCPSGGPIYEQYF.

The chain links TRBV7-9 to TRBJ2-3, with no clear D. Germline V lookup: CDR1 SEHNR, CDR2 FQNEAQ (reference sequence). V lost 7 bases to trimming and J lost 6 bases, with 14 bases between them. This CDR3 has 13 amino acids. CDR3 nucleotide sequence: TGTGCCAGCACCCCGGTCTCGAGGGATACGCAGTATTTT. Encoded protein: CASTPVSRDTQYF.

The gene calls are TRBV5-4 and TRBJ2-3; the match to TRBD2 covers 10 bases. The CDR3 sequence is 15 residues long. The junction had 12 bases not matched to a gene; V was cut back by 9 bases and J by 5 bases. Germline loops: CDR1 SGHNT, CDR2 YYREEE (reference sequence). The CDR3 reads CATSGKRGGLDTQYF. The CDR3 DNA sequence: TGTGCCACTTCGGGGAAGCGGGGGGGCCTAGATACGCAGTATTTT.

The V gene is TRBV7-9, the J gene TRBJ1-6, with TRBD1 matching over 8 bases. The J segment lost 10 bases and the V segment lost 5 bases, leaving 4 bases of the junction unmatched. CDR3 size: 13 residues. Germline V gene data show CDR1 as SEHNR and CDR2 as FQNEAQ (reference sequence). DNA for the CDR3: TGTGCCAGCAGCGCAGGGGGCATATCACCCCTCCACTTT. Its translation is CASSAGGISPLHF.

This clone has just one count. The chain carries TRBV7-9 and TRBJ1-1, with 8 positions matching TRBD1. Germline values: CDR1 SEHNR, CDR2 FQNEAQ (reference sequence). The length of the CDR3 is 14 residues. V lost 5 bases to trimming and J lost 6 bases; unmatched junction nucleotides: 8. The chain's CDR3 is CASSMTGDGAEAFF. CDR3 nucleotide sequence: TGTGCCAGCAGCATGACAGGGGACGGGGCTGAAGCTTTCTTT.

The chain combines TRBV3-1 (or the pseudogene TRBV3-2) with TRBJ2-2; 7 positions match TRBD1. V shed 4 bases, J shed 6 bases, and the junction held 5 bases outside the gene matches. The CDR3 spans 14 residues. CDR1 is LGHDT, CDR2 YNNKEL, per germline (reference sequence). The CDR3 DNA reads TGTGCCAGCAGCCCGACAGGGATCGCCGGGGAGCTGTTTTTT. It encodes CASSPTGIAGELFF.

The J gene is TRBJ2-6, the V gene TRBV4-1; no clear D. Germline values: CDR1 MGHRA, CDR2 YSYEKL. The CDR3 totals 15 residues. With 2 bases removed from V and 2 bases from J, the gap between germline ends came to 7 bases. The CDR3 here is CASSQIQTGANVLTF. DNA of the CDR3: TGCGCCAGCAGCCAAATCCAGACTGGGGCCAACGTCCTGACTTTC.

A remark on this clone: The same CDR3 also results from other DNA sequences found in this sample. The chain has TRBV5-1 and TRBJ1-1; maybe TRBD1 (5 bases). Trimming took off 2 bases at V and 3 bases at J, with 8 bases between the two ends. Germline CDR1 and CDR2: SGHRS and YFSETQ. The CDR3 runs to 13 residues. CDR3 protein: CASSFGGDTEAFF. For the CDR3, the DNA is TGCGCCAGCAGCTTCGGGGGAGACACTGAAGCTTTCTTT.

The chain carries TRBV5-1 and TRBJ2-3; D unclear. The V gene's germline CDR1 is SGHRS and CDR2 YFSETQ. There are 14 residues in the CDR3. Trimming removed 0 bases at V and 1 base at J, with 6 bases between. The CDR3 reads CASSLEFGTDTQYF. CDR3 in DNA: TGCGCCAGCAGCTTGGAATTCGGCACAGATACGCAGTATTTT.

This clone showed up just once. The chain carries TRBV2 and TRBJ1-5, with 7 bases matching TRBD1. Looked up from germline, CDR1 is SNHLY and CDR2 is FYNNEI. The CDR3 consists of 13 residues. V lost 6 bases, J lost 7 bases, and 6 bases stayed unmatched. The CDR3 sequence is CASSADRAQPQHF. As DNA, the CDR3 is TGTGCCAGCAGCGCTGACAGGGCACAGCCCCAGCATTTT.

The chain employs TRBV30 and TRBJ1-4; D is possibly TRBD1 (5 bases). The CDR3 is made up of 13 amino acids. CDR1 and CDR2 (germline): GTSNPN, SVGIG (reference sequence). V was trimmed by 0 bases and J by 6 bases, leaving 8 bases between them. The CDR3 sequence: CAWSVGDYEKLFF. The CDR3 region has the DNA TGTGCCTGGAGTGTAGGGGACTATGAAAAACTGTTTTTT.

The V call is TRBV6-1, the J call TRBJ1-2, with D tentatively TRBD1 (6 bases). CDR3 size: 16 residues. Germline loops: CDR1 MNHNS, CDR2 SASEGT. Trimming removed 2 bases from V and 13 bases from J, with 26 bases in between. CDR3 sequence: CASSEPGGRDVPHPTF. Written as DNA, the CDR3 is TGTGCCAGCAGTGAACCCGGGGGGCGTGATGTCCCGCATCCCACCTTC.